This TCR beta chain is drawn from a study of cytomegalovirus exposure and HLA in healthy donors. Study-wide results and caveats: The authors later found most CMV-associated TCR beta chains appeared HLA-restricted.

The CDR3 is 15 amino acids. Germline CDR1 is MDHEN and CDR2 is SYDVKM. Trimming left V 7 bases short and J 0 bases short, with 13 bases between. Remarks on this clone: Its antigen is undetermined.

Researchers ran the PCR with 60 Vbeta and 13 Jbeta primers. The table came from immunoSEQ multiplex PCR; TCRdb's copy has only in-frame clones and leaves some out. The sample carries approximately 170,000 clones, 76% recorded once. Material: PBMCs. This receptor was identified in a female donor in good health and CMV-seronegative. This chain joins TRBV28 and TRBJ1-3, with D unresolved. The CDR3 coding sequence is TGTGCCAGCACCCCTTCAGATAACTCTGGAAACACCATATATTTT. Its protein is CASTPSDNSGNTIYF.